The rows below give T cell receptor beta chains drawn from one sample of a study of naive and memory T cell subsets. One entry per CDR3 protein, called by TCRdb with MiXCR from the UMI-ligation and nested PCR reads. This sample has tens of thousands of distinct CDR3 sequences, with about 12% found just once. Input material: central memory CD4+ T cells from blood. The origin of the receptors is a human donor in good health. CDR3s include the opening cysteine and the closing phenylalanine or tryptophan.

TRBV5-1,CASSPGGSLAKNIQYF
TRBV15,CATSSGSAYNEQFF
TRBV20-1,CSAMATGGDYGYTF
TRBV28,CASSGGAGSLTEAFF
TRBV20-1,CSLAGLSGDEQFF
TRBV20-1,CSARDWTGGNEKLFF
TRBV20-1,CSARDLQRDSTGEQYF
TRBV5-1,CASSLTPLRLAVYEQYF
TRBV6-2/TRBV6-3,CASSSKGRSGSTDTQYF
TRBV3-1,CASSGLRFSGGPSYTGELFF
TRBV12-3/TRBV12-4,CASSLDSEINNEQFF
TRBV5-6,CASSLRGGSYEQYF
TRBV30,CAWRGSGYGYTF
TRBV10-3,CAISDAWDRGYEQYF
TRBV20-1,CSASFRSGQETQYF
TRBV6-4,CASSDSILAGGGRDTQYF
TRBV7-7,CASSRAEFNEQFF
TRBV28,CASRSTRAQHF
TRBV20-1,CSAFSGSSSYEQYF
TRBV7-2,CASSSRQGAYNEQFF
TRBV20-1,CSAKMTSSRTQSADTQYF
TRBV7-2,CASSFVGSGANVLTF
TRBV2,CASRPGLAGTGANVLTF
TRBV20-1,CSARERGAGTGEGPQHF
TRBV29-1,CSVRTSGPYNEQFF
TRBV2,CASSLLTRGYNEQFF
TRBV20-1,CSAADSGRAGNTQYF
TRBV7-3,CASSWASSASYNEQFF
TRBV6-6,CASSRGNTEAFF
TRBV28,CASKNPNVRTPIHYNEQFF
TRBV30,CAWSVDSSYNSPLHF
TRBV29-1,CSVPSRETQYF
TRBV20-1,CSAQRTGTYNEQFF
TRBV6-2/TRBV6-3,CASSYFPGGTGSNQPQHF
TRBV6-1,CASSEGGGLNTEAFF
TRBV4-2,CASVLITGSTEAFF
TRBV13,CASSLRGSPLHF
TRBV7-2,CASSQATRNSPLHF
TRBV7-9,CASSPPTLDTQYF